These 25 T cell receptor beta chains were all obtained from the same sample, sequenced in a study of T cells in localized non-small cell lung cancer. Measured with immunoSEQ multiplex PCR; TCRdb has only the in-frame clones, and not every one. The table includes about 40,000 clones, about 88% detected once. The sample here was peripheral blood, taken before any cancer treatment. These receptors came from a man aged 18 to 50 with stage I lung adenocarcinoma.

V and J are TRBV6-5 and TRBJ1-1; D is unclear. Trimming took off 7 bases at V and 4 bases at J, with 13 bases between the two ends. Germline-derived CDR1 and CDR2 are MNHEY and SVGAGI. This CDR3 spans 13 amino acids. The CDR3 loop reads CASMRGSGTEAFF. The CDR3 nucleotides are TGTGCCAGCATGAGAGGATCGGGCACTGAAGCTTTCTTT.

This clone was recorded a few times. The chain has TRBV2 and TRBJ1-5, with D maybe TRBD1 (6 bases). The germline gives CDR1 SNHLY, CDR2 FYNNEI. The ends were cut back, 6 bases at V and 5 bases at J, with 17 bases in the middle. The CDR3 is 15 residues long. As DNA, the CDR3 is TGTGCCAGCAGGGGTTACAGGGACGGTGATCAGCCCCAGCATTTT. Translation: CASRGYRDGDQPQHF. The whole variable domain, filled in from reference TRBV2 and TRBJ1-5, reads EPEVTQTPSHQVTQMGQEVILRCVPISNHLYFYWYRQILGQKVEFLVSFYNNEISEKSEIFDDQFSVERPDGSNFTLKIRSTKLEDSAMYFCASRGYRDGDQPQHFGDGTRLSIL.

About this clone itself: Other nucleotide sequences from this sample produce the same CDR3. J is TRBJ2-5 and V is TRBV9; D is undetermined. The germline CDR1 and CDR2 sequences are SGDLS and YYNGEE. The germline V and J ends were trimmed by 0 bases and 3 bases, with 6 bases remaining between them. The CDR3 contains 13 residues. The CDR3 DNA is TGTGCCAGCAGCGTAGGTCAGGAAGAGACCCAGTACTTC. The encoded protein is CASSVGQEETQYF.

The V call is TRBV5-1, the J call TRBJ2-2; 10 bases are a match to TRBD1. Looked up from germline, CDR1 is SGHRS and CDR2 is YFSETQ. Losses at the gene ends were 0 bases for V and 4 bases for J; bases not matched to a gene: 3. This CDR3 region has 16 residues. The CDR3 DNA sequence: TGCGCCAGCAGCTTGGGACAGGGGGCTAGCACCGGGGAGCTGTTTTTT. As protein: CASSLGQGASTGELFF.

This sequence joins TRBV18 and TRBJ1-1; D is ambiguous. This CDR3 comprises 12 residues. Germline values: CDR1 KGHSH, CDR2 LQKENI. The germline V and J ends were trimmed by 3 bases and 7 bases, with 9 bases remaining between them. The CDR3 sequence: CASSPRQIEAFF. The DNA for the CDR3 is TGTGCCAGCTCACCGCGGCAGATTGAAGCTTTCTTT. The full variable domain, its missing parts supplied by reference TRBV18 and TRBJ1-1, is NAGVMQNPRHLVRRRGQEARLRCSPMKGHSHVYWYRQLPEEGLKFMVYLQKENIIDESGMPKERFSAEFPKEGPSILRIQQVVRGDSAAYFCASSPRQIEAFFGQGTRLTVV.

The V gene is TRBV7-2, the J gene TRBJ1-2, with TRBD1 identical over 8 bases. Per the germline V gene, CDR1 is SGHTA and CDR2 is FQGNSA. V shed 1 base and J 4 bases; nucleotides not matched to a gene: 14. The CDR3 runs to 18 residues. The CDR3 nucleotides are TGTGCCAGCAGCTTAGGGGGGACAGGCCTAGGTGATTTCTATGGCTACACCTTC. It codes for CASSLGGTGLGDFYGYTF. The complete variable domain, with remaining parts taken from reference TRBV7-2 and TRBJ1-2, reads GAGVSQSPSNKVTEKGKDVELRCDPISGHTALYWYRQSLGQGLEFLIYFQGNSAPDKSGLPSDRFSAERTGGSVSTLTIQRTQQEDSAVYLCASSLGGTGLGDFYGYTFGSGTRLTVV.

This clone was seen a single time. The chain combines TRBV6-5 with TRBJ1-1, with D uncertain. This CDR3 has 15 residues. V was shortened by 7 bases and J by 0 bases, with 15 bases between the two germline ends. CDR1 is MNHEY and CDR2 is SVGAGI in the germline V gene. This CDR3 reads CASTKGGQVNTEAFF. The CDR3 DNA reads TGTGCCAGCACCAAGGGCGGGCAGGTGAACACTGAAGCTTTCTTT.

This sequence joins TRBV7-9 and TRBJ1-1, with D perhaps matching TRBD1 (5 bases). The CDR3 totals 15 residues. Trimming pared 5 bases from V and 6 bases from J, leaving 19 bases between. CDR1 is SEHNR, CDR2 FQNEAQ, per germline (reference sequence). CDR3 sequence (DNA): TGTGCCAGCAGCAGCAGAAAGCAGGGACGCCCTGAAGCTTTCTTT. Its protein is CASSSRKQGRPEAFF.

The CDR3 here is CASSRQGGIHTF. The DNA for the CDR3 is TGTGCCAGCAGTCGACAGGGGGGAATCCACACCTTC. This chain joins TRBV27 and TRBJ1-2; 9 bases match TRBD1. The CDR3 runs 12 residues. In germline, CDR1 is MNHEY, CDR2 SMNVEV (reference sequence). V shed 5 bases, J shed 12 bases, and the junction held 7 bases outside the gene matches.

The gene calls are TRBV7-3 and TRBJ2-3; D tentatively reads TRBD1 or TRBD2 (6 bases each). Germline V lookup: CDR1 SGHTA, CDR2 FQGTGA. The V end was cut by 1 base, the J end by 0 bases, with 8 bases between. The CDR3 covers 15 residues. In DNA form, the CDR3 reads TGTGCCAGCAGCTTAAGGGGGGCCAGCACAGATACGCAGTATTTT. This sequence encodes CASSLRGASTDTQYF.

This clone was counted between two and nine times. The chain combines TRBV13 with TRBJ2-5, with 10 bases matching TRBD2. V shed 5 bases, J shed 4 bases, and the junction held 22 bases outside the gene matches. The CDR3 sequence is 20 residues long. CDR1 and CDR2 (germline): PRHDT, FYEKMQ (reference sequence). This CDR3 is CASSLLTQRGGKWLRETQYF. The CDR3 nucleotides read TGTGCCAGCAGCCTCCTGACTCAGCGGGGGGGTAAATGGTTGCGAGAGACCCAGTACTTC.

This sequence joins TRBV27 and TRBJ1-5; D perhaps matches TRBD1 (6 bases). Germline CDR1 reads MNHEY; CDR2 reads SMNVEV (reference sequence). V lost 4 bases and J 5 bases, leaving 12 bases between the germline ends. This CDR3 spans 14 amino acids. The DNA of the CDR3 is TGTGCCAGCAGTTGGGGGGCAGGGGATCAGCCCCAGCATTTT. Amino acid sequence: CASSWGAGDQPQHF.

The CDR3 is CASSLNLGQGQPQHF. CDR3 nucleotides: TGTGCCAGCAGCCTTAACCTTGGACAGGGACAGCCCCAGCATTTT. This chain joins TRBV7-2 and TRBJ1-5; 8 positions agree with TRBD1. Germline CDR1 is SGHTA and CDR2 is FQGNSA. This CDR3 has 15 residues. V shed 5 bases and J 7 bases; nucleotides not matched to a gene: 10.

This clone was detected once. The CDR3: CASSVPRQGSEKLFF. The CDR3 coding sequence is TGTGCCAGCAGTGTACCGAGACAGGGCTCTGAAAAACTGTTTTTT. The chain is built from TRBV2 and TRBJ1-4, with 7 bases lining up with TRBD1. Germline V gives CDR1 SNHLY, CDR2 FYNNEI. V lost 4 bases and J lost 7; bases outside the gene matches: 9. The CDR3 consists of 15 residues.

The V call is TRBV19, the J call TRBJ1-4, with 7 nucleotides matching TRBD1. Germline CDR1 reads LNHDA; CDR2 reads SQIVND (reference sequence). V gave up 5 bases and J gave up 2 bases; unmatched junction bases: 5. The CDR3 spans 15 residues. The CDR3 bases are TGTGCCAGTAGTTTTCAACAGGGGACTAATGAAAAACTGTTTTTT. Residues: CASSFQQGTNEKLFF.

This chain links TRBV10-3 with TRBJ2-7; either TRBD1 or TRBD2 may fit D (5 bases each). Looked up from germline, CDR1 is ENHRY and CDR2 is SYGVKD. The CDR3 sequence is 15 residues long. V gave up 2 bases and J gave up 3 bases, with 14 bases separating them. The CDR3 is CAISEPNIGGYEQYF. The CDR3 region has the DNA TGTGCCATCAGTGAGCCGAACATTGGGGGCTACGAGCAGTACTTC.

The rearrangement joins TRBV30 to TRBJ2-3; TRBD2 matches 7 bases. Per the germline V gene, CDR1 is GTSNPN and CDR2 is SVGIG (reference sequence). The CDR3 totals 15 residues. Unmatched junction bases numbered 7, after V lost 2 bases and J lost 2 bases. DNA for the CDR3: TGTGCCTGGAGTTCGCTAGCGGCGATCACAGATACGCAGTATTTT. This gives the protein CAWSSLAAITDTQYF.

This sequence joins TRBV7-9 and TRBJ2-5; D tentatively fits TRBD1 or TRBD2 (6 bases each). The CDR3 has 18 amino acids. The V end lost 5 bases, the J end lost 0 bases, and 22 bases lay between the germline ends. Germline lookup yields CDR1 SEHNR and CDR2 FQNEAQ (reference sequence). The CDR3 DNA sequence: TGTGCCAGCAGCCTAGAGAGGATAGGGGGGAAACACCAAGAGACCCAGTACTTC. Amino acids: CASSLERIGGKHQETQYF.

V and J are TRBV6-6 and TRBJ1-2; 7 positions match TRBD1. Germline CDR1 is MNHNY and CDR2 is SVGAGI (reference sequence). The CDR3 spans 16 residues. Germline trimming cut 7 bases from V and 4 bases from J; bases unmatched to any gene: 15. DNA for the CDR3: TGTGCCAGCAAGAGTACTCCAAGAGGGGGCGGCTATGGCTACACCTTC. It encodes CASKSTPRGGGYGYTF.

This clone was seen a single time. The J gene is TRBJ2-3, the V gene TRBV4-3; maybe TRBD1 (7 bases). There are 15 residues in the CDR3. Germline-derived CDR1 and CDR2 are LGHNA and YSLEER. The germline V and J ends were trimmed by 0 bases and 5 bases, with 12 bases remaining between them. The CDR3 reads CASSQDSQGGDTQYF. The CDR3, as DNA: TGCGCCAGCAGCCAAGATAGCCAGGGGGGAGATACGCAGTATTTT.

V and J are TRBV7-2 and TRBJ2-3; 9 nucleotides align to TRBD2. Germline trimming cut 4 bases from V and 3 bases from J; bases unmatched to any gene: 8. Germline assignment: CDR1 SGHTA and CDR2 FQGNSA. This CDR3 is 16 amino acids long. CDR3 sequence (DNA): TGTGCCAGCAGCTATATGGCGGGGGGGTTGACAGATACGCAGTATTTT. It translates to CASSYMAGGLTDTQYF.

This clone was picked up one time. CDR3 DNA: TGTGCCAGCAGCTTACGGGGGGATGAGCAGTTCTTC. This sequence encodes CASSLRGDEQFF. The chain uses TRBV9 and TRBJ2-1; 7 positions match TRBD2. The germline CDR1 and CDR2 sequences are SGDLS and YYNGEE. Losses at the gene ends were 4 bases for V and 8 bases for J; bases not matched to a gene: 3. This CDR3 has 12 amino acids.

The gene calls are TRBV7-3 and TRBJ2-2; D is unresolved. Germline V lookup: CDR1 SGHTA, CDR2 FQGTGA. CDR3 length equals 12 residues. Trimming pared 2 bases from V and 6 bases from J, leaving 4 bases between. CDR3 coding DNA: TGTGCCAGCAGCTTAGGGGCCGGGGAGCTGTTTTTT. Its translation is CASSLGAGELFF.

This clone was counted a single time. This chain uses TRBV2 with TRBJ2-1, with TRBD2 matching over 9 bases. Germline CDR1 and CDR2: SNHLY and FYNNEI. This CDR3 spans 15 amino acids. The trim removed 0 bases at V and 10 bases at J, leaving 7 bases unmatched. The CDR3 nucleotides read TGTGCCAGCAGTGAAGCGAGCGGGGGGCCAGGGGAGCAGTTCTTC. Encoded protein: CASSEASGGPGEQFF.

V is TRBV11-2 and J is TRBJ1-2; TRBD1 agrees at 7 bases. CDR3 length equals 15 residues. CDR1 and CDR2 from the germline V gene are SGHAT and FQNNGV. Losses at the gene ends were 3 bases for V and 4 bases for J; bases not matched to a gene: 8. The CDR3 spells CASSFQRDSRYGYTF. For the CDR3, the DNA is TGTGCCAGCAGCTTCCAAAGGGACAGCCGCTATGGCTACACCTTC.